This T cell receptor (beta chain) was captured by sequencing in a study of vaccination effects on CD4 cells after COVID-19. As for the study in general: Either the mRNA-1273 or the BNT162b2 vaccine was given to participants as two doses. The study, taken as a whole, reports: There were few convalescent patients in the study and no early post-infection timepoints. Whether induced by infection or by vaccine, clones showed marked clonal contraction late after vaccination.

For this clone: Its antigen is still unknown.

Antigen-specific CD4+ T cells were expanded with viral peptide pools in the ViraFEST assay before sequencing. Culture lasted around eleven days before CD4+ T cell isolation. Nobody among the vaccine recipients had prior SARS-CoV-2 infection (nucleocapsid antibodies were negative). Assay used: immunoSEQ multiplex PCR; TCRdb lists only in-frame clones, some missing. Of tens of thousands of clones in the sample, about 66% are singletons; the top ten hold about 15%. This receptor was identified in a human donor who received a COVID-19 vaccine. The source material was CD4+ T cells from PBMCs cultured with HCoV-OC43 spike peptides, sampled before COVID-19 vaccination. Subset of the sample: HCoV-OC43 spike overlapping peptide pool stimulation.

The CDR3 loop reads CASSEAPHLQGIEGYTF. DNA of the CDR3: TGTGCCAGCAGTGAAGCGCCCCACCTTCAGGGGATAGAAGGCTACACCTTC. This rearrangement joins TRBV2 to TRBJ1-2; D may be TRBD1 (6 bases). Germline assignment: CDR1 SNHLY and CDR2 FYNNEI. CDR3 length: 17 amino acids. V lost 0 bases, J lost 8 bases, and 22 bases lay in between. Drawing the rest from reference TRBV2 and TRBJ1-2, the complete variable domain is EPEVTQTPSHQVTQMGQEVILRCVPISNHLYFYWYRQILGQKVEFLVSFYNNEISEKSEIFDDQFSVERPDGSNFTLKIRSTKLEDSAMYFCASSEAPHLQGIEGYTFGSGTRLTVV.